These 29 T cell receptor beta chains share one sample of origin, sequenced in a study of control samples from healthy donors and cancer patients. Assay used: immunoSEQ multiplex PCR; TCRdb lists only in-frame clones, some missing. The sample consists of 130,000 or so clones, around nine tenths of them appearing once. The sequenced sample was blood. The receptors derive from a man aged 18 to 35 in good health.

The chain combines TRBV11-2 with TRBJ2-2, with 8 bases matching TRBD1. The length of the CDR3 is 15 residues. With V trimmed by 1 base and J by 6 bases, 4 bases remained unmatched. Germline V gives CDR1 SGHAT, CDR2 FQNNGV. For the CDR3, the DNA is TGTGCCAGCAGCTTAGGACAGGGGCGCGCCGGGGAGCTGTTTTTT. As protein: CASSLGQGRAGELFF.

A single count supports this clone. The genes are TRBV6-1 and TRBJ1-3; D is possibly TRBD1 (5 bases). Trimming pared 2 bases from V and 8 bases from J, leaving 16 bases between. Germline CDR1 reads MNHNS; CDR2 reads SASEGT. This CDR3 spans 15 amino acids. For the CDR3, the DNA is TGTGCCAGCAGTGAAAGGATGGAGGGAGGGGACACCATATATTTT. It is translated as CASSERMEGGDTIYF.

Comment on this clone: The junction departs from the called germline gene at one end, perhaps through a read error. The chain links TRBV7-2 to TRBJ2-1; 7 positions agree with TRBD2. Germline CDR1 SGHTA, CDR2 FQGNSA. The CDR3 extends over 15 amino acids. CDR3 DNA: TGTGCCAGCAGCCTAGCGGTGAGCTCCTACAATGAGCAGTTCTTC. Encoded protein: CASSLAVSSYNEQFF.

The chain is built from TRBV11-2 and TRBJ2-7; TRBD1 is a possible D gene (5 bases). CDR3 length: 14 residues. The germline CDR1 and CDR2 sequences are SGHAT and FQNNGV. With 5 bases removed from V and 0 bases from J, the gap between germline ends came to 11 bases. CDR3 residues: CASSTQGVSYEQYF. Here the CDR3 DNA reads TGTGCCAGCAGCACCCAAGGGGTCTCCTACGAGCAGTACTTC.

The chain has TRBV12-3 or TRBV12-4 and TRBJ1-1; D gene unclear. V gave up 2 bases and J gave up 3 bases, with 7 bases separating them. The CDR3 consists of 13 residues. For the CDR3, the DNA is TGTGCCAGCAGTTTATGGGAAGACACTGAAGCTTTCTTT. This sequence encodes CASSLWEDTEAFF.

The chain is built from TRBV15 and TRBJ1-1; unclear D gene. V was cut by 5 bases and J by 4 bases, with 11 bases left in between. This CDR3 region has 13 residues. Germline-derived CDR1 and CDR2 are LNHNV and YYDKDF (reference sequence). The CDR3 sequence is CATSGSPTTEAFF. In DNA, the CDR3 is TGTGCCACCAGCGGAAGCCCCACCACTGAAGCTTTCTTT.

This chain uses TRBV11-2 with TRBJ1-2; D ambiguous. The ends were cut back, 0 bases at V and 4 bases at J, with 6 bases in the middle. Germline CDR1 and CDR2: SGHAT and FQNNGV. This CDR3 contains 13 residues. CDR3 in amino acids: CASSLERIYGYTF. CDR3 bases: TGTGCCAGCAGCTTAGAACGGATCTATGGCTACACCTTC.

This chain connects TRBV27 to TRBJ2-7; 12 bases are a match to TRBD2. The CDR3 consists of 20 residues. With 7 bases clipped from V and 3 bases from J, the junction kept 22 bases outside the gene matches. Germline CDR1 MNHEY, CDR2 SMNVEV (reference sequence). The DNA for the CDR3 is TGTGCCAGCAAGTCCGGCGCGACTAGCGGGGGCCCCGCTCTACGCTACGAGCAGTACTTC. Protein: CASKSGATSGGPALRYEQYF.

This clone has only one observation. CDR3 DNA: TGTGCCTGGAGTTCGGGAGGAGCTAACTATGGCTACACCTTC. Protein sequence: CAWSSGGANYGYTF. This rearrangement joins TRBV30 to TRBJ1-2; no clear D. V dropped 2 bases and J dropped 0 bases, with 10 bases sitting between them. This CDR3 contains 14 residues. The germline V gene encodes CDR1 GTSNPN and CDR2 SVGIG (reference sequence).

This chain joins TRBV12-3 or TRBV12-4 and TRBJ1-1; tentatively, D is TRBD1 (5 bases). The ends were cut back, 7 bases at V and 7 bases at J, with 10 bases in the middle. The CDR3 covers 11 residues. CDR3 sequence (DNA): TGTGCCAGCACCCTGGGGGGTGAAGCTTTCTTT. It yields the protein CASTLGGEAFF.

V gene TRBV5-5 combines with J gene TRBJ2-7, with 12 bases identical to TRBD2. CDR3 length: 18 amino acids. The V and J ends lost 0 bases and 3 bases, in that order; junction bases with no gene match: 10. Germline V lookup: CDR1 SGHKS, CDR2 YYEKEE (reference sequence). CDR3: CASSLGTSGITAYYEQYF. CDR3 DNA: TGTGCCAGCAGCTTGGGGACTAGCGGGATTACTGCCTACTACGAGCAGTACTTC.

This chain uses TRBV2 with TRBJ1-2; TRBD1 matches 10 bases. There are 15 residues in the CDR3. Germline-derived CDR1 and CDR2 are SNHLY and FYNNEI. V trimming: 1 base; J trimming: 2 bases; junction bases outside the gene matches: 1. This CDR3 is CASSEGQGANYGYTF. CDR3 DNA: TGTGCCAGCAGTGAAGGACAGGGGGCCAACTATGGCTACACCTTC.

The chain joins TRBV6-5 to TRBJ2-7; the match to TRBD1 covers 8 bases. Trimming at V came to 6 bases and at J to 7 bases, leaving 11 bases not matched to a gene. Germline CDR1 reads MNHEY; CDR2 reads SVGAGI. This CDR3 is built from 14 residues. The CDR3 is CASSRTGGSSEQYF. CDR3 coding DNA: TGTGCCAGCAGCCGAACAGGGGGAAGTTCAGAGCAGTACTTC.

The table lists this clone with a count of one. The chain is built from TRBV7-6 and TRBJ1-5; the D gene is possibly TRBD1 (6 bases). This CDR3 is 13 amino acids long. From germline, CDR1 is SGHVS and CDR2 FNYEAQ. The V gene lost 5 bases and the J gene lost 4 bases, with 9 bases spanning the gap. CDR3 nucleotide sequence: TGTGCCAGCAGCCTCGGGACAAATCAGCCCCAGCATTTT. This encodes CASSLGTNQPQHF.

The CDR3, as DNA: TGTGCCAGCAGCCCCGACAGGGCGCACGAGCAGTACTTC. This encodes CASSPDRAHEQYF. V usage is TRBV9 and J usage is TRBJ2-7, with 7 bases aligning to TRBD1. The CDR3 consists of 13 residues. V was clipped by 4 bases and J by 5 bases; unmatched bases: 6. Per germline, CDR1 SGDLS and CDR2 YYNGEE.

The chain's CDR3 is CASSGGTSGYNEQFF. CDR3 nucleotides: TGTGCCAGCAGCGGCGGGACTAGCGGTTACAATGAGCAGTTCTTC. The chain links TRBV11-2 to TRBJ2-1; TRBD2 matches 11 bases. Germline loops: CDR1 SGHAT, CDR2 FQNNGV. This CDR3 is built from 15 residues. Unmatched junction bases numbered 4, after V lost 5 bases and J lost 4 bases.

V is TRBV2 and J is TRBJ2-1; 7 positions agree with TRBD2. V lost 7 bases and J lost 3; bases outside the gene matches: 6. The CDR3 is 14 residues long. Germline CDR1 reads SNHLY; CDR2 reads FYNNEI. The CDR3 is CASNGAGRYNEQFF. CDR3 DNA sequence: TGTGCCAGCAACGGAGCGGGGCGCTACAATGAGCAGTTCTTC.

The CDR3 coding sequence is TGTGCCAGCAGCGTAGAGGGCGGGGGGGTACAAGAGACCCAGTACTTC. This translates into CASSVEGGGVQETQYF. The gene calls are TRBV9 and TRBJ2-5; 9 bases line up with TRBD2. The germline CDR1 and CDR2 sequences are SGDLS and YYNGEE. V lost 0 bases and J lost 2; bases outside the gene matches: 5. CDR3 length: 16 residues.

The CDR3 DNA reads as TGCAGCGTTGAAAAGGGTCTAGGGACAGAACTTTACAATGAGCAGTTCTTC. This encodes CSVEKGLGTELYNEQFF. The chain combines TRBV29-1 with TRBJ2-1; 7 nucleotides align to TRBD1. The germline gives CDR1 SQVTM, CDR2 ANQGSEA. The trim removed 2 bases at V and 4 bases at J, leaving 14 bases unmatched. This CDR3 has 17 residues.

J is TRBJ2-3 and V is TRBV21-1; the table gives TRBD2 as D, unverified against the DNA. TRBV21-1 is assigned pseudogene status. CDR3 size: 19 residues. CDR3 in DNA: TGTGCCAGCAGCAAAGCGCTTGCGGGGGGCCTGTACCCCACAGATACGCAGTATTTT. Translation: CASSKALAGGLYPTDTQYF.

V gene TRBV5-4 combines with J gene TRBJ2-3; 11 bases are shared with TRBD2. CDR3 length: 14 amino acids. Trimming took 6 bases from V and 4 from J; bases not matched to a gene: 4. Germline lookup yields CDR1 SGHNT and CDR2 YYREEE (reference sequence). DNA of the CDR3: TGTGCCAGCACGACTAGCGGGGAGCCAGATACGCAGTATTTT. Translating gives CASTTSGEPDTQYF.

V is TRBV19 and J is TRBJ1-6; D gene ambiguous. Germline loops: CDR1 LNHDA, CDR2 SQIVND (reference sequence). The CDR3 spans 16 residues. Between the trimmed V and J ends, which lost 8 bases and 4 bases, there was a span of 18 bases. The CDR3 nucleotides are TGTGCCAGTGCTCGGGTGCCAGAGCATTATAATTCACCCCTCCACTTT. The encoded protein is CASARVPEHYNSPLHF.

J is TRBJ2-3 and V is TRBV7-9, with a weak D call TRBD1 (5 bases). CDR1 and CDR2 from the germline V gene are SEHNR and FQNEAQ (reference sequence). The CDR3 is 16 residues long. V was pared by 4 bases and J by 4 bases, with 18 bases between. CDR3 nucleotide sequence: TGTGCCAGCAGCTCGCGAGGACAAATAGGGGCAGATACGCAGTATTTT. Translating gives CASSSRGQIGADTQYF.

The chain uses TRBV9 and TRBJ1-3; D unclear. This CDR3 has 15 amino acids. V was trimmed by 4 bases and J by 0 bases, leaving 11 bases between them. Germline CDR1 reads SGDLS; CDR2 reads YYNGEE. The CDR3 sequence is CASSPPGLSGNTIYF. The CDR3 DNA reads as TGTGCCAGCAGCCCACCGGGTCTCTCTGGAAACACCATATATTTT. Based on the CDR3 plus reference TRBV9 and TRBJ1-3, the full variable domain is DSGVTQTPKHLITATGQRVTLRCSPRSGDLSVYWYQQSLDQGLQFLIQYYNGEERAKGNILERFSAQQFPDLHSELNLSSLELGDSALYFCASSPPGLSGNTIYFGEGSWLTVV.

The V gene is TRBV5-6, the J gene TRBJ1-5; D may be TRBD1 (5 bases). Trimming took off 2 bases at V and 6 bases at J, with 12 bases between the two ends. Germline V gives CDR1 SGHDT, CDR2 YYEEEE. The CDR3 is 14 amino acids. The CDR3 reads CASSFQGARQPQHF. The CDR3 region has the DNA TGTGCCAGCAGCTTTCAAGGGGCCCGTCAGCCCCAGCATTTT.

V is TRBV5-6 and J is TRBJ2-3; possible D gene TRBD1, 6 bases. This CDR3 contains 15 residues. From germline, CDR1 is SGHDT and CDR2 YYEEEE. V lost 4 bases and J lost 2, with 14 bases in between. CDR3 in amino acids: CASSPGQPYTDTQYF. DNA of the CDR3: TGTGCCAGCAGCCCAGGACAGCCATACACAGATACGCAGTATTTT. Full variable domain (remainder filled in from reference TRBV5-6 and TRBJ2-3): DAGVTQSPTHLIKTRGQQVTLRCSPKSGHDTVSWYQQALGQGPQFIFQYYEEEERQRGNFPDRFSGHQFPNYSSELNVNALLLGDSALYLCASSPGQPYTDTQYFGPGTRLTVL.

This clone was seen repeatedly, ten times or more. The chain carries TRBV18 and TRBJ2-7; no firm D call. This CDR3 is 16 amino acids long. Trimming left V 0 bases short and J 0 bases short, with 12 bases between. CDR1 and CDR2 (germline): KGHSH, LQKENI. Here the CDR3 reads CASSPPIHTSSYEQYF. The CDR3 DNA sequence: TGTGCCAGCTCACCACCGATCCATACCAGCTCCTACGAGCAGTACTTC.

The V and J genes are TRBV20-1 and TRBJ2-3, with D perhaps matching TRBD2 (5 bases). Between the trimmed V and J ends, which lost 3 bases and 1 base, there was a span of 14 bases. Germline V gene sequence: CDR1 DFQATT, CDR2 SNEGSKA (reference sequence). The CDR3 totals 15 residues. The CDR3 DNA is TGCAGTGCTAGTTCTCGGGGAGAAGGCACAGATACGCAGTATTTT. Translating gives CSASSRGEGTDTQYF.

This clone is a singleton in its sample. A junction end diverges from the germline sequence, so it may reflect a read error. CDR3 in DNA: TGTGCCTGGAGTTCGGAGTCCTCCGAGCAGTACTTC. Translating gives CAWSSESSEQYF. The J gene is TRBJ2-7, the V gene TRBV30; no clear D gene. This CDR3 contains 12 residues. CDR1 GTSNPN and CDR2 SVGIG come from the germline V gene (reference sequence). Filled out from reference TRBV30 and TRBJ2-7, the complete variable domain reads SQTIHQWPATLVQPVGSPLSLECTVEGTSNPNLYWYRQAAGRGLQLLFYSVGIGQISSEVPQNLSASRPQDRQFILSSKKLLLSDSGFYLCAWSSESSEQYFGPGTRLTVT.